This TCR beta chain was captured in a study of blood T cell repertoires in COVID-19. Looking at the study overall: From the United States, Italy and Spain came samples of acute and convalescent COVID-19.

This table comes from immunoSEQ multiplex PCR, and its TCRdb copy is limited to in-frame clones, with some not included. The table lists roughly 250,000 clones, approximately 86% of them singletons. The count of this clone is one. The CDR3 runs to 16 residues. Looked up from germline, CDR1 is MNHEY and CDR2 is SMNVEV (reference sequence). V dropped 4 bases and J dropped 1; count of bases not matched to a gene: 6. The sequenced sample was peripheral blood. This clonotype was obtained from a human donor in a cohort sampled during active COVID-19. The rearrangement uses TRBV27 and TRBJ2-3; TRBD2 aligns across 9 bases. CDR3 DNA sequence: TGTGCCAGCAGTTCCAGACTAGCGGTTCGCACAGATACGCAGTATTTT. Translated, it gives CASSSRLAVRTDTQYF.